The 15 T cell receptor beta chains below come from one sample, sequenced in a study of control samples from healthy donors and cancer patients. Clones were sequenced by immunoSEQ multiplex PCR, and TCRdb holds only the in-frame ones, with some missing. This table has 170,000 or so clones, roughly 92% appearing once. The sequencing sample was made of blood. The receptors were gathered from a man under 40 in good health.

The chain uses TRBV10-1 and TRBJ1-5; D might be TRBD1 (5 bases). This CDR3 has 13 amino acids. With 5 bases removed from V and 6 bases from J, the gap between germline ends came to 11 bases. From germline, CDR1 is WNHNN and CDR2 SYGVQD (reference sequence). CDR3 loop: CASSSVGLQPQHF. CDR3 coding DNA: TGCGCCAGCAGTTCCGTGGGACTTCAGCCCCAGCATTTT.

This rearrangement joins TRBV28 to TRBJ2-2; D unclear. The CDR3 is made up of 15 amino acids. V was pared by 6 bases and J by 0 bases, with 11 bases between. CDR1 is MDHEN and CDR2 is SYDVKM in the germline V gene. The CDR3 region is CASSPLSSNTGELFF. The CDR3 DNA follows: TGTGCCAGCAGCCCATTATCGTCGAACACCGGGGAGCTGTTTTTT.

The chain recombines TRBV6-6 with TRBJ1-4; D remains unclear. Trimming pared 6 bases from V and 5 bases from J, leaving 10 bases between. The CDR3 sequence is 13 residues long. In germline, CDR1 is MNHNY, CDR2 SVGAGI (reference sequence). The CDR3 spells CASRGQANEKLFF. For the CDR3, the DNA is TGTGCCAGCAGAGGCCAGGCAAATGAAAAACTGTTTTTT.

This clone was found once. V and J are TRBV27 and TRBJ1-4; a weak D match, TRBD1 (6 bases). CDR3 size: 14 residues. V lost 7 bases to trimming and J lost 7 bases, with 16 bases between them. Germline values: CDR1 MNHEY, CDR2 SMNVEV (reference sequence). This CDR3 is CASNSAGTSEKLFF. CDR3 bases: TGTGCCAGCAATTCGGCCGGGACATCTGAAAAACTGTTTTTT.

The chain joins TRBV28 to TRBJ2-7; 7 bases fit TRBD1. With 2 bases clipped from V and 3 bases from J, the junction kept 7 bases outside the gene matches. Germline V gene sequence: CDR1 MDHEN, CDR2 SYDVKM. The CDR3 extends over 15 amino acids. CDR3 sequence (DNA): TGTGCCAGCAGTTTAAGCCCCCACAGGGGCTACGAGCAGTACTTC. Protein: CASSLSPHRGYEQYF.

V gene TRBV5-1 combines with J gene TRBJ2-5; 10 bases match TRBD2. The CDR3 is 14 residues long. Germline CDR1 reads SGHRS; CDR2 reads YFSETQ. The V segment lost 4 bases and the J segment 4 bases; nucleotides outside the gene matches: 4. Written as DNA, the CDR3 is TGCGCCAGCAGCCCAGCGGGGGGGAGAGAGACCCAGTACTTC. This translates into CASSPAGGRETQYF.

V and J are TRBV20-1 and TRBJ2-5; possible D gene TRBD1, 6 bases. V was clipped by 3 bases and J by 9 bases, with 11 bases between them. CDR3 length: 11 residues. Germline V gene sequence: CDR1 DFQATT, CDR2 SNEGSKA (reference sequence). Written as DNA, the CDR3 is TGCAGTGCTAGGACGAAGGGGGCCCAGTACTTC. Protein sequence: CSARTKGAQYF.

The chain combines TRBV27 with TRBJ2-1; 7 nucleotides match TRBD2. This CDR3 is 13 amino acids long. With V trimmed by 7 bases and J by 4 bases, 4 bases remained unmatched. The germline gives CDR1 MNHEY, CDR2 SMNVEV (reference sequence). For the CDR3, the DNA is TGTGCCAGCAAAGCTAGCGGTTACAATGAGCAGTTCTTC. Its protein is CASKASGYNEQFF.

The chain has TRBV7-2 and TRBJ2-2, with D hard to call. The V end lost 1 base, the J end lost 0 bases, and 9 bases lay between the germline ends. In germline, CDR1 is SGHTA, CDR2 FQGNSA. The CDR3 extends over 16 amino acids. CDR3: CASSLVVVPNTGELFF. As DNA, the CDR3 is TGTGCCAGCAGCTTAGTGGTAGTCCCGAACACCGGGGAGCTGTTTTTT.

This clone appeared a single time. The chain uses TRBV27 and TRBJ1-5, with TRBD1 matching 9 bases. The CDR3 totals 17 residues. Per the germline V gene, CDR1 is MNHEY and CDR2 is SMNVEV (reference sequence). J gave up 7 bases and V 4 bases, and 14 bases lay outside the gene matches. The CDR3 coding sequence is TGTGCCAGCAGTTCCTCCCCCGGGACAGGGTTTCACCAGCCCCAGCATTTT. It encodes CASSSSPGTGFHQPQHF.

A word on this clone: Within the sample, other DNA sequences also encode this same CDR3. This sequence joins TRBV3-1 (or the pseudogene TRBV3-2) and TRBJ2-1, with 7 positions matching TRBD2. The CDR3 has 15 amino acids. CDR1 and CDR2 (germline): LGHDT, YNNKEL (reference sequence). Trimming at V came to 1 base and at J to 7 bases, leaving 7 bases not matched to a gene. CDR3 amino acids: CASSQGWGGQNEQFF. The DNA for the CDR3 is TGTGCCAGCAGCCAAGGGTGGGGGGGTCAAAATGAGCAGTTCTTC.

Only one count was recorded for this clone. This chain connects TRBV6-6 to TRBJ1-1; D is uncertain. This CDR3 comprises 11 residues. The germline gives CDR1 MNHNY, CDR2 SVGAGI (reference sequence). Trimming took 7 bases from V and 11 from J, leaving 14 bases between them. The CDR3 sequence is CASKSDYTAFF. The CDR3 bases are TGTGCCAGCAAGAGTGACTATACCGCTTTCTTT.

The rearrangement uses TRBV9 and TRBJ1-4; the match to TRBD1 covers 7 bases. This CDR3 contains 15 residues. Trimming removed 0 bases from V and 7 bases from J; junction bases left unmatched: 6. Germline CDR1 is SGDLS and CDR2 is YYNGEE. CDR3 nucleotides: TGTGCCAGCAGCGTAGAGGGGGCCAGTAGTGAAAAACTGTTTTTT. It encodes CASSVEGASSEKLFF.

A word on this clone: Distinct nucleotide sequences in the sample also encode this CDR3. This rearrangement joins TRBV10-3 to TRBJ2-7; D is uncertain. Germline V gives CDR1 ENHRY, CDR2 SYGVKD. This CDR3 has 12 residues. V lost 3 bases and J 2 bases, leaving 5 bases between the germline ends. CDR3 protein: CAISDSAYEQYF. The CDR3 DNA follows: TGTGCCATCAGTGACAGTGCCTACGAGCAGTACTTC.

The J gene is TRBJ2-4, the V gene TRBV2; no reliable D call. V lost 7 bases and J lost 7, with 8 bases in between. Germline CDR1 and CDR2: SNHLY and FYNNEI. This CDR3 has 11 amino acids. DNA for the CDR3: TGTGCCAGCAAAGCATCGAACATTCAGTACTTC. This encodes CASKASNIQYF.